One and the same sample provided the 22 T cell receptor beta chains below, sequenced in a study of blood T cells in healthy people across ages. With a J-beta primer mix and a sample-barcoded 5' primer, a second PCR ran 7 to 11 cycles. TCRdb processed the 5' RACE reads anew with MiXCR; each CDR3 protein has one entry. Among 550,000 to 700,000 distinct CDR3 sequences, 25% to 30% were seen once, and the ten largest hold roughly 20%. Input material: blood. The source is a woman in her 70s in good health.

The chain combines TRBV10-3 with TRBJ2-5, with TRBD2 identical over 13 bases. Germline loops: CDR1 ENHRY, CDR2 SYGVKD. The V gene end was trimmed by 10 bases and the J gene end by 0 bases; junction bases not matched to a gene: 5. This CDR3 contains 15 residues. The CDR3 coding sequence is TGTGCCACTCGGACTAGCGGGGGAAACCAAGAGACCCAGTACTTC. Amino acid sequence: CATRTSGGNQETQYF.

This clonotype was observed a few times. The J gene is TRBJ1-2, the V gene TRBV7-9, with D unclear. V lost 1 base and J lost 10, with 10 bases in between. CDR1 and CDR2 from the germline V gene are SEHNR and FQNEAQ (reference sequence). This CDR3 spans 12 amino acids. CDR3 in DNA: TGTGCCAGCAGCTTAGGGGCAGCCAACTACACCTTC. Translating it yields CASSLGAANYTF.

In this sample, this clonotype turned up many times. One end of the junction fails to match germline, which may point to a read error. This chain links TRBV4-3 with TRBJ2-6, with D maybe TRBD1 (5 bases). CDR3 length: 15 amino acids. CDR1 is LGHNA, CDR2 YSLEER, per germline. As DNA, the CDR3 is TGTGCCAGCAGTCAGCAGGGCTCTGGGGCCAACGTCCTGACTTTC. Encoded protein: CASSQQGSGANVLTF.

The rearrangement uses TRBV5-5 and TRBJ1-6; D ambiguous. This CDR3 is built from 15 residues. Trimming shortened V by 0 bases and J by 9 bases, and 13 bases separated the two germline ends. Germline V gene data show CDR1 as SGHKS and CDR2 as YYEKEE (reference sequence). In DNA, the CDR3 is TGTGCCAGCAGCTTGGTGGAAGCCCTTGCTTCACCCCTCCACTTT. Translated: CASSLVEALASPLHF. Full variable domain (remainder filled in from reference TRBV5-5 and TRBJ1-6): DAGVTQSPTHLIKTRGQQVTLRCSPISGHKSVSWYQQVLGQGPQFIFQYYEKEERGRGNFPDRFSARQFPNYSSELNVNALLLGDSALYLCASSLVEALASPLHFGNGTRLTVT.

In this sample, this clonotype turned up once. In DNA, the CDR3 is TGTGCCAGCAGCTCGCTGACTAGACGACCAACTAGCACAGATACGCAGTATTTT. Its protein is CASSSLTRRPTSTDTQYF. The V call is TRBV7-6, the J call TRBJ2-3; perhaps TRBD2 as D (6 bases). Looked up from germline, CDR1 is SGHVS and CDR2 is FNYEAQ. Trimming stripped 4 bases from V and 0 bases from J, with 20 bases between. The CDR3 sequence is 18 residues long.

This clonotype was observed a few times. V gene TRBV7-8 combines with J gene TRBJ1-1; a weak D match, TRBD1 (6 bases). This CDR3 comprises 15 residues. The V gene lost 3 bases and the J gene lost 4 bases, with 15 bases spanning the gap. Germline CDR1 reads SGHVS; CDR2 reads FQNEAQ. This chain's CDR3 is CASSFTGLGVTEAFF. The CDR3 DNA reads TGTGCCAGCAGCTTTACAGGGTTGGGAGTCACTGAAGCTTTCTTT.

The genes are TRBV11-3 and TRBJ2-5, with TRBD1 matching over 7 bases. The CDR3 has 14 amino acids. Unmatched junction bases numbered 8, after V lost 5 bases and J lost 5 bases. Germline CDR1 SGHNT, CDR2 YENEEA. For the CDR3, the DNA is TGTGCCAGCAGCCATACAGGGGTGAGGGAGACCCAGTACTTC. This encodes CASSHTGVRETQYF.

This clonotype was picked up a small number of times. The V and J genes are TRBV12-3 or TRBV12-4 and TRBJ2-4; D gene unclear. The CDR3 covers 16 residues. V dropped 0 bases and J dropped 8 bases, with 17 bases sitting between them. DNA for the CDR3: TGTGCCAGCAGTTTAGCTTCTGGGGTGGATGGAGACATTCAGTACTTC. Translation: CASSLASGVDGDIQYF.

The chain joins TRBV7-6 to TRBJ2-4; D may be TRBD2 (6 bases). The CDR3 has 14 residues. Germline-derived CDR1 and CDR2 are SGHVS and FNYEAQ. V lost 6 bases and J 6 bases, leaving 15 bases between the germline ends. CDR3 sequence reads: CASRPAGTANIQYF. DNA for the CDR3: TGTGCCAGCAGGCCCGCGGGGACGGCAAACATTCAGTACTTC.

V is TRBV6-2 or TRBV6-3 and J is TRBJ1-2; D not certain. The CDR3 covers 15 residues. V was trimmed by 6 bases and J by 5 bases, leaving 19 bases between them. CDR1 and CDR2 (germline): MNHEY, SVGEGT. The CDR3 sequence: CASRAPAQRTYGYTF. In DNA form, the CDR3 reads TGTGCCAGCAGGGCTCCGGCCCAGAGAACTTATGGCTACACCTTC.

This clonotype was seen a few times. The rearrangement uses TRBV14 and TRBJ2-1; 9 bases agree with TRBD1. The V and J ends lost 4 bases and 4 bases, in that order; junction bases with no gene match: 5. The CDR3 spans 15 residues. Germline V lookup: CDR1 SGHDN, CDR2 FVKESK. CDR3 DNA: TGTGCCAGCAGCCCATGGGACAGGGAGTACAATGAGCAGTTCTTC. Its protein is CASSPWDREYNEQFF.

The CDR3 sequence: CASSDSTGDGYTF. DNA of the CDR3: TGTGCCAGCAGTGACTCGACAGGGGATGGCTACACCTTC. The chain joins TRBV6-4 to TRBJ1-2, with 8 bases matching TRBD1. CDR3 length: 13 residues. Per the germline V gene, CDR1 is MRHNA and CDR2 is SNTAGT. The V and J ends lost 0 bases and 6 bases, in that order; junction bases with no gene match: 0.

This clonotype came up a few times. The chain carries TRBV24-1 and TRBJ2-1; D unresolved. The CDR3 runs to 17 residues. The ends were cut back, 3 bases at V and 10 bases at J, with 24 bases in the middle. Germline V lookup: CDR1 KGHDR, CDR2 SFDVKD. This CDR3 reads CATSDPGPRDVLGEQFF. As DNA, the CDR3 is TGTGCCACCAGTGATCCCGGGCCGCGAGATGTTCTTGGCGAGCAGTTCTTC.

The rearrangement links TRBV10-3 to TRBJ2-5; the D gene is possibly TRBD1 (5 bases). The end of the DNA aligns better with TRBJ2-1, so the J call may be wrong. Germline V lookup: CDR1 ENHRY, CDR2 SYGVKD. The CDR3 is 12 amino acids. The CDR3 nucleotides are TGTGCCATCAGTCGACAGCAGTACGAGCAGTTCTTC. Encoded protein: CAISRQQYEQFF.

The chain has TRBV7-9 and TRBJ1-2; 7 bases line up with TRBD1. The trim removed 3 bases at V and 5 bases at J, leaving 3 bases unmatched. Per the germline V gene, CDR1 is SEHNR and CDR2 is FQNEAQ (reference sequence). CDR3 length: 13 amino acids. CDR3 sequence reads: CASSFTGQYGYTF. The CDR3 DNA reads as TGTGCCAGCAGCTTTACGGGACAGTATGGCTACACCTTC.

This clonotype was counted a single time. This chain links TRBV4-2 with TRBJ2-5, with D hard to call. The J call may be in error: the DNA end matches TRBJ2-7 better. The CDR3 is made up of 15 amino acids. Germline V gene lookup returns CDR1 LGHNA and CDR2 YNFKEQ. The CDR3 DNA follows: TGTGCCAGCAGCCAAGATCTAAGCGTGGGTTACGAGCAGTACTTC. As protein: CASSQDLSVGYEQYF.

CDR3 DNA: TGTGCCACCAGTAGTGGGGGGCACAATGAGCAGTTCTTC. Translating it yields CATSSGGHNEQFF. This rearrangement joins TRBV24-1 to TRBJ2-1, with D perhaps given as TRBD1 or TRBD2 (6 bases each). The CDR3 is made up of 13 amino acids. V was cut by 6 bases and J by 5 bases, with 10 bases left in between. CDR1 and CDR2 from the germline V gene are KGHDR and SFDVKD.

This clonotype was seen more than once but under ten times. This chain uses TRBV6-5 with TRBJ2-1; D not certain. Deletions cut 5 bases from V and 8 bases from J, with 13 bases between. Germline loops: CDR1 MNHEY, CDR2 SVGAGI. This CDR3 spans 13 amino acids. The CDR3 protein is CASSQTELDEQFF. In nucleotides, the CDR3 is TGTGCCAGCAGTCAAACCGAGTTGGATGAGCAGTTCTTC.

The genes are TRBV3-1 and TRBJ1-1; maybe TRBD1 (5 bases). Per the germline V gene, CDR1 is LGHDT and CDR2 is YNNKEL (reference sequence). The CDR3 loop spans 13 amino acids. V shed 2 bases and J shed 8 bases, with 12 bases lying between them. The CDR3 nucleotides read TGTGCCAGCAGCCAAAAAGGTGGGGCCGAAGCTTTCTTT. This codes for CASSQKGGAEAFF.

The chain employs TRBV10-3 and TRBJ1-3; TRBD1 agrees at 7 bases. The ends lost 4 bases at V and 4 bases at J; junction bases unmatched: 10. CDR3 length: 16 residues. The V gene's germline CDR1 is ENHRY and CDR2 SYGVKD. The CDR3 region has the DNA TGTGCCATCAGTGGAGGTGGAGGGGGCCGAGGAAACACCATATATTTT. Protein: CAISGGGGGRGNTIYF.

As for this clonotype: The germline gene is not matched at one end of the junction; a read error may be the cause. The chain is built from TRBV20-1 and TRBJ1-2; D is unclear. The germline V gene encodes CDR1 DFQATT and CDR2 SNEGSKA (reference sequence). The CDR3 covers 15 residues. The CDR3 DNA is TGCAGTGTTAGAGATCCTGGGAGGGATCCTTATGGCTACACCTTC. It encodes CSVRDPGRDPYGYTF.

This clonotype was counted a few times. This chain connects TRBV7-2 to TRBJ2-2; no definite D call. With 2 bases removed from V and 0 bases from J, the gap between germline ends came to 7 bases. The CDR3 is 15 residues long. The germline V gene encodes CDR1 SGHTA and CDR2 FQGNSA. CDR3 sequence: CASSLHSSNTGELFF. The CDR3 DNA follows: TGTGCCAGCAGCTTACATTCCTCGAACACCGGGGAGCTGTTTTTT.